This T cell receptor beta chain was captured by sequencing in a study of T cells in Graves' hyperthyroidism and ophthalmopathy (dated by TCRdb to between 2018 and 2021). Regarding the study in general: Peripheral blood samples were taken at the time of initial diagnosis, prior to any treatment. In roughly six Graves' hyperthyroidism patients, the study also compared T-cell repertoires from thyroid tissue with T-cell repertoires from blood. Once sampling was done, hyperthyroidism patients were given methimazole at a starting dose of 30 mg daily, whereas ophthalmopathy patients were given high-dose intravenous methylprednisolone. To identify TCR V-J signatures that set the groups apart, the researchers used a discovery cohort of 90 to 100 patients, made up of around 42 with Graves' ophthalmopathy and 57 with stable Graves' hyperthyroidism. Prospective prediction of ophthalmopathy was tested in an independent validation cohort consisting of 18 hyperthyroidism patients and 15 or so patients who later progressed to ophthalmopathy. The paper describes TCR Vbeta CDR3 sequencing of 140 or so peripheral blood samples, made up of some 40 ophthalmopathy patients, around 73 hyperthyroidism patients and about 17 progressor patients. The roughly 91 discovery patients were randomly divided into training and test sets at a 7:3 ratio. General conclusions and limits of the study: A 13 V-J signature model separated ophthalmopathy from stable hyperthyroidism, with nearly 90% sensitivity and around 84% specificity in cross-validation and 80%/75% in testing. Most expanded thyroid clonotypes (frequency above 0.001) were also found in blood, which suggests that blood repertoires may mirror thyroid immune responses. Sample size was not statistically predetermined, and investigators were not blinded to group allocation. During validation, the model predicted progression to ophthalmopathy a median of approximately 7 months ahead of onset, with just under 71% sensitivity and 72% to 80% specificity.

V is cut back by 0 bases and J by 4 bases, with 6 bases in the junction unmatched. The cysteine opens and the phenylalanine closes a CDR3 of 16 amino acids. The DNA shown is the 48-base CDR3, in frame from base 1. Based on the germline V gene, the CDR1 and CDR2 sequences are MNHEY and SVGAGI. A remark on this clonotype: Its cognate antigen has yet to be identified. There are no base qualities to consult, and no much larger clone falls within one base.

The TCR beta CDR3 regions were amplified from the RNA transcripts. A first-round RT-PCR of the TCR CDR3 used the HTBI primer set with the Qiagen OneStep RT-PCR kit. Libraries were constructed in a second round of multiplex PCR, after which size selection and purification were performed. Sequencing of the libraries was done on an Illumina HiSeq2000 using paired-end 100 bp reads. In the authors' own workflow: SOAPnuke was used to process the raw data, removing reads that contained adapters or uncalled bases, had a mean Phred below 15, or lacked an exact match to the constant primer or identifier. High-quality paired reads were merged with COPE v1.2.5, and unique nucleotide sequences were defined as clonotypes. MiTCR v1.1 was used to align the clonotypes against IMGT TRBV, TRBD and TRBJ reference segments. The analysis included only V-J combinations with a frequency above 0.0001, which together covered 99% to 99.2% of the repertoires. The TCS score was defined as F50 (clonal expansion) divided by E x V (chaos), with BLOSUM62-based TCRdist calculated between CDR3 peptides within each V-J. Welch's t-statistics and random forest reduced 500 to 550 V-J features to roughly 13, which were used in a naive Bayes classifier (R e1071). Thyroid-blood repertoire similarity was quantified with the Morisita-Horn index. TCRdb applied fastp at Q25 and MiXCR to the public reads, then kept only in-frame beta chains. Every distinct CDR3 protein forms one entry, paired with its most common genes and DNA. Clone size and V and J calls follow TCRdb, not the original study. Recorded for this sample are hundreds of thousands of distinct CDR3 sequences; 14% to 15% of them occurred a single time. 3.5% to 4.5% of the sample goes to the ten largest clones.

Ophthalmopathy patients had moderately to severely active disease, with a Clinical Activity Score of 3 or more, a NOSPECS grade of 4 or more, and a disease duration of less than 3 months. The study excluded patients with uncontrolled infections, other autoimmune diseases, pregnancy or lactation. Clinical symptoms, serum thyroxine and TRAb, thyroid ultrasound, and orbital computed tomography formed the basis for the diagnoses. Ficoll-Paque density gradient centrifugation was used to isolate PBMCs from approximately 11 ml of fresh peripheral blood. Total RNA was extracted using Trizol reagent, and RNA quality was assessed on an Agilent 2100 Bioanalyzer.

The V and J segments used are TRBV6-5 and TRBJ2-4, with 7 bases aligning to TRBD2. The material sequenced was blood. This receptor was identified in a woman in her thirties or forties with Graves' ophthalmopathy. Read as DNA, the sequence is TGTGCCAGCAGTTACTCGATGCCCGGGGGGAAAAACATTCAGTACTTC. Its product reads: CASSYSMPGGKNIQYF.